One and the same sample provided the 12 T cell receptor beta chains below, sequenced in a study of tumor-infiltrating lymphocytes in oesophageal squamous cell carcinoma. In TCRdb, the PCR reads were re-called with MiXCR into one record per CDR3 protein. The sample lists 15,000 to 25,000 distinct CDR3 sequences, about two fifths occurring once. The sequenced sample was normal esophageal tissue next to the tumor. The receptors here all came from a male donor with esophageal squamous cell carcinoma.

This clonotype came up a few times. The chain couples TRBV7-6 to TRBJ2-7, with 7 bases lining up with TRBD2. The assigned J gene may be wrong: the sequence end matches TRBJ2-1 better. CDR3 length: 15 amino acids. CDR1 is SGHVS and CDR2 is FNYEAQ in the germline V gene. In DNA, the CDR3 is TGTGCCAGCAGCTTAGACCCTAGCGGATACAATGAGCAGTTCTTC. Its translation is CASSLDPSGYNEQFF.

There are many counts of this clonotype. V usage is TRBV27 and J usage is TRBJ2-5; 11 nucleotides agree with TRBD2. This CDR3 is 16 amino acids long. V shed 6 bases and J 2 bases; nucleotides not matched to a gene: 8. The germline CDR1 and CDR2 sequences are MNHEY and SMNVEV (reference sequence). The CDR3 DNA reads TGTGCCAGCAGCCGAAGACTAGCGGGACCACAAGAGACCCAGTACTTC. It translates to CASSRRLAGPQETQYF.

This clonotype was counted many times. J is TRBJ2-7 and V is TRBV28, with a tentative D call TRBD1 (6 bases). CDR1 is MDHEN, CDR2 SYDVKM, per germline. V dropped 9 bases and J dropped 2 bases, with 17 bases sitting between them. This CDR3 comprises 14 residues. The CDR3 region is CASLPIDRPYEQYF. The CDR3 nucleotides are TGTGCCAGTCTCCCCATAGACAGGCCCTACGAGCAGTACTTC.

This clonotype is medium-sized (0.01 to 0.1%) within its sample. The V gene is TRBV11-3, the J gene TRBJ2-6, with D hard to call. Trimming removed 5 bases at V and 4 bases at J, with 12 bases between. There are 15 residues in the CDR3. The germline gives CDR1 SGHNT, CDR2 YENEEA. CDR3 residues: CASSTLSTGANVLTF. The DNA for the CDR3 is TGTGCCAGCAGCACCCTATCAACCGGGGCCAACGTCCTGACTTTC.

The CDR3 sequence is CASSSLATRTEKYF. Here the CDR3 DNA reads TGTGCCAGCAGTTCCTTAGCGACTAGGACCGAGAAGTACTTC. The genes are TRBV6-1 and TRBJ2-4, with D maybe TRBD2 (6 bases). CDR1 and CDR2 (germline): MNHNS, SASEGT. Trimming took off 5 bases at V and 14 bases at J, with 22 bases between the two ends. The CDR3 length is 14 residues.

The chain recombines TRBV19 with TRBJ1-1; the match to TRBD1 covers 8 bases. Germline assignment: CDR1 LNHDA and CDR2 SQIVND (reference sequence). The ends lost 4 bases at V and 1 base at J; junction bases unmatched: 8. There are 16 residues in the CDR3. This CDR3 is CASSTGPGQGNTEAFF. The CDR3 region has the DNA TGTGCCAGTAGTACGGGCCCTGGACAGGGGAACACTGAAGCTTTCTTT.

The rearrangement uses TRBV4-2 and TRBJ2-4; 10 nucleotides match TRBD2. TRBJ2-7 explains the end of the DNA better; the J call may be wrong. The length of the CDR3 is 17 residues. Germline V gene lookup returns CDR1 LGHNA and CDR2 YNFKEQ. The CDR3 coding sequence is TGTGCCAGCAGCCAAGATTTCGGGACTAGCGCATCCTACGAGCAGTACTTC. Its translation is CASSQDFGTSASYEQYF.

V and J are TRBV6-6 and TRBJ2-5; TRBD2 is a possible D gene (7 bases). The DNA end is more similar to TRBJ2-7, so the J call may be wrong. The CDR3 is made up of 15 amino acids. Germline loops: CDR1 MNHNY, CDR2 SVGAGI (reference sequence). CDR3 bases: TGTGCCAGCAGTTACTCGAGGGGGGGTTGGTACGAGCAGTACTTC. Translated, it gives CASSYSRGGWYEQYF.

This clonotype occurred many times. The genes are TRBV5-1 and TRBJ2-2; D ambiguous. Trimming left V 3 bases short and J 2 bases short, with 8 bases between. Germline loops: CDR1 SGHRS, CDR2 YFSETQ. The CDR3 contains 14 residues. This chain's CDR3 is CASSSLPNTGELFF. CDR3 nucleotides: TGCGCCAGCAGCTCCTTACCTAACACCGGGGAGCTGTTTTTT.

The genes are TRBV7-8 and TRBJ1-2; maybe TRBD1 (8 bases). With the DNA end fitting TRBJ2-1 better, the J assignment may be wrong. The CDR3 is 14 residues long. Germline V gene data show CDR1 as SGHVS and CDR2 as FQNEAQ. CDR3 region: CASTQAQGGSEQFF. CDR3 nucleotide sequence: TGTGCCAGCACCCAAGCACAGGGGGGGAGTGAGCAGTTCTTC.

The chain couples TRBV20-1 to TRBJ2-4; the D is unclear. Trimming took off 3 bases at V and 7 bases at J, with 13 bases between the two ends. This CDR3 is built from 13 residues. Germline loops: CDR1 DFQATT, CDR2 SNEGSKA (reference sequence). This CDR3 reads CSASSGSMNIQYF. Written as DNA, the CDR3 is TGCAGTGCTAGTTCTGGGTCAATGAACATTCAGTACTTC.

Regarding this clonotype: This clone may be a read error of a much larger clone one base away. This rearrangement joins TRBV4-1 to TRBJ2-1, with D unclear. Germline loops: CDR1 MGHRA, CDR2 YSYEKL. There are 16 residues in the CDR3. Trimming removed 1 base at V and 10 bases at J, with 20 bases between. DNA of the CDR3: TGCGCCAGCAGCCAAGTCGTAAGTGCAGTGTCCTACGAGCAGTTCTTC. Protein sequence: CASSQVVSAVSYEQFF.